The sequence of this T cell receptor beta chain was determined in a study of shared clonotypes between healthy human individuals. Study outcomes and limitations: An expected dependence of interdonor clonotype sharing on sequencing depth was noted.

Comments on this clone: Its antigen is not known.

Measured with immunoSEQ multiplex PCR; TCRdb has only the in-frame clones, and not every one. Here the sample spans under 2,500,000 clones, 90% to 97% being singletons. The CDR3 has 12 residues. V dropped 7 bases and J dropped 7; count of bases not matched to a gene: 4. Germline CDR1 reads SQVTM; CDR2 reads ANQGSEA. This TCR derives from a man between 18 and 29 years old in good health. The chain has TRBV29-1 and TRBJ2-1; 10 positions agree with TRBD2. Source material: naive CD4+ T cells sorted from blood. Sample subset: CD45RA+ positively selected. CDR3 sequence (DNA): TGCAGCGATCGGACTAGCGGAAATGAGCAGTTCTTC. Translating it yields CSDRTSGNEQFF.